The 18 T cell receptor beta chains given below trace back to one sample, sequenced in a study of CD8+ T cells in alopecia areata. Extraction of RNA preceded its reverse transcription into cDNA, which served as the sequencing template. Method: immunoSEQ multiplex PCR; TCRdb's copy keeps in-frame clones and lacks some. Altogether fewer than 150,000 clones are present, roughly three fifths being singletons, with the ten largest covering less than 5.5%. The specimen comprised CD4+ T cells sorted from blood, sampled at week 0. These receptors were collected from a human donor with alopecia areata.

To note about this clone: At one of its ends the junction is not consistent with the germline gene, which may arise from a read error. The chain uses TRBV7-9 and TRBJ2-7, with 7 bases lining up with TRBD2. From germline, CDR1 is SEHNR and CDR2 FQNEAQ (reference sequence). This CDR3 is 12 amino acids long. The CDR3 region has the DNA TGTGCCAGCAGCCCATTACAGCGGGGTTTAGTCTTC. It is translated as CASSPLQRGLVF. Supplemented by reference TRBV7-9 and TRBJ2-7, the full variable domain reads DTGVSQNPRHKITKRGQNVTFRCDPISEHNRLYWYRQTLGQGPEFLTYFQNEAQLEKSRLLSDRFSAERPKGSFSTLEIQRTEQGDSAMYLCASSPLQRGLVFGPGTRLTVT.

V is TRBV5-1 and J is TRBJ2-5; TRBD2 matches 9 bases. The germline V gene has CDR1 SGHRS and CDR2 YFSETQ. V trimming: 0 bases; J trimming: 5 bases; junction bases outside the gene matches: 8. The CDR3 is made up of 16 amino acids. Here the CDR3 reads CASSLGAGGRRETQYF. For the CDR3, the DNA is TGCGCCAGCAGCTTGGGAGCGGGGGGCCGTCGGGAGACCCAGTACTTC.

This clone appeared once. The rearrangement links TRBV7-2 to TRBJ1-6; 9 bases align to TRBD1. Trimming removed 5 bases from V and 6 bases from J; junction bases left unmatched: 5. Per the germline V gene, CDR1 is SGHTA and CDR2 is FQGNSA. The CDR3 runs to 15 residues. The CDR3 DNA is TGTGCCAGCAGCCAACTGGACAGGGGTAATTCACCCCTCCACTTT. Translation gives CASSQLDRGNSPLHF.

This clone was detected only once. The gene calls are TRBV4-3 and TRBJ2-1, with TRBD1 matching over 8 bases. V shed 0 bases and J 0 bases; nucleotides not matched to a gene: 4. Germline V lookup: CDR1 LGHNA, CDR2 YSLEER. This CDR3 comprises 17 residues. CDR3 residues: CASSQDTGGSSYNEQFF. As DNA, the CDR3 is TGCGCCAGCAGCCAAGATACAGGGGGTTCCTCCTACAATGAGCAGTTCTTC.

The chain is built from TRBV18 and TRBJ2-1, with D tentatively TRBD1 (6 bases). Trimming took 6 bases from V and 5 from J, leaving 17 bases between them. The germline V gene encodes CDR1 KGHSH and CDR2 LQKENI. CDR3 length: 15 amino acids. CDR3 loop: CASSGQIGLDNEQFF. CDR3 sequence (DNA): TGTGCCAGCTCCGGACAGATCGGATTGGACAATGAGCAGTTCTTC.

The chain has TRBV5-1 and TRBJ1-1; the D is unclear. Deletions cut 2 bases from V and 0 bases from J, with 5 bases between. The CDR3 contains 13 residues. Per germline, CDR1 SGHRS and CDR2 YFSETQ. The CDR3 nucleotides are TGCGCCAGCAGCTTACCGATGAACACTGAAGCTTTCTTT. Translation gives CASSLPMNTEAFF.

The CDR3 is CASSPRVSGGHTTNEKLFF. CDR3 DNA sequence: TGTGCCAGCAGCCCTCGAGTATCGGGGGGGCACACAACTAATGAAAAACTGTTTTTT. This chain connects TRBV9 to TRBJ1-4; tentative D call: TRBD1 (6 bases). The germline CDR1 and CDR2 sequences are SGDLS and YYNGEE. This CDR3 comprises 19 residues. V was shortened by 4 bases and J by 0 bases, with 22 bases between the two germline ends.

This clone was seen just once. The chain carries TRBV9 and TRBJ2-2; 7 nucleotides align to TRBD1. Germline CDR1 SGDLS, CDR2 YYNGEE. V was pared by 4 bases and J by 0 bases, with 9 bases of the junction left unmatched. The CDR3 covers 17 residues. The CDR3 DNA reads as TGTGCCAGCAGCCCCCGATACGGACAGGCGAACACCGGGGAGCTGTTTTTT. This codes for CASSPRYGQANTGELFF. Combining the CDR3 with reference TRBV9 and TRBJ2-2 gives the whole variable domain DSGVTQTPKHLITATGQRVTLRCSPRSGDLSVYWYQQSLDQGLQFLIQYYNGEERAKGNILERFSAQQFPDLHSELNLSSLELGDSALYFCASSPRYGQANTGELFFGEGSRLTVL.

This clone was recorded a few times. The chain has TRBV6-7 and TRBJ2-1, with 8 bases lining up with TRBD1. TRBV6-7 is designated an ORF whose function remains uncertain. V lost 2 bases, J lost 1 base, and 7 bases stayed unmatched. The CDR3 length is 17 residues. The CDR3 loop is CASSYPKTGVSYNEQFF. In DNA form, the CDR3 reads TGTGCCAGCAGTTACCCCAAGACAGGGGTTTCCTACAATGAGCAGTTCTTC.

This clone came up a few times. This chain connects TRBV23-1 to TRBJ2-6; tentatively, D is TRBD1 or TRBD2 (5 bases each). TRBV23-1 is classed as an ORF, of uncertain function. V lost 6 bases, J lost 2 bases, and 14 bases lay in between. This CDR3 has 16 residues. The DNA for the CDR3 is TGCGCCAGCAGAATGGGACGGCGACCTGGGGCCAACGTCCTGACTTTC. This sequence encodes CASRMGRRPGANVLTF.

Notes on this clone: Other DNA sequences in this specimen translate into the identical CDR3. This sequence joins TRBV6-5 and TRBJ1-2; possible D gene TRBD1, 5 bases. Germline V CDR1 and CDR2: MNHEY, SVGAGI. This CDR3 spans 14 amino acids. With 0 bases removed from V and 2 bases from J, the gap between germline ends came to 7 bases. The CDR3 nucleotides read TGTGCCAGCAGTTACTCGGGGGGGAACTATGGCTACACCTTC. The encoded protein is CASSYSGGNYGYTF.

The V and J genes are TRBV6-1 and TRBJ1-1; TRBD1 is a possible D gene (5 bases). Per germline, CDR1 MNHNS and CDR2 SASEGT. CDR3 length equals 15 residues. V lost 2 bases to trimming and J lost 1 base, with 11 bases between them. CDR3 loop: CASSEYGRENTEAFF. The CDR3 coding sequence is TGTGCCAGCAGTGAATATGGCAGGGAGAACACTGAAGCTTTCTTT.

V is TRBV5-1 and J is TRBJ2-2; 11 positions match TRBD1. This CDR3 is built from 15 residues. Germline lookup yields CDR1 SGHRS and CDR2 YFSETQ. After removal of 2 bases from V and 7 bases from J, the junction contained 4 bases not matched to a gene. CDR3 DNA: TGCGCCAGCAGCTTAGGACAGGGGGCCGGCGGGGAGCTGTTTTTT. This translates into CASSLGQGAGGELFF. The complete variable domain, with remaining parts taken from reference TRBV5-1 and TRBJ2-2, reads KAGVTQTPRYLIKTRGQQVTLSCSPISGHRSVSWYQQTPGQGLQFLFEYFSETQRNKGNFPGRFSGRQFSNSRSEMNVSTLELGDSALYLCASSLGQGAGGELFFGEGSRLTVL.

The chain recombines TRBV5-1 with TRBJ2-1; D unclear. Trimming pared 1 base from V and 7 bases from J, leaving 12 bases between. This CDR3 is built from 14 residues. Germline CDR1 reads SGHRS; CDR2 reads YFSETQ. The CDR3 sequence: CASSLSSGWNEQFF. DNA of the CDR3: TGCGCCAGCAGCTTGTCGAGTGGGTGGAATGAGCAGTTCTTC.

The rearrangement links TRBV4-3 to TRBJ1-4; D unclear. Trimming removed 0 bases from V and 0 bases from J, with 14 bases in between. There are 18 residues in the CDR3. Germline V gene sequence: CDR1 LGHNA, CDR2 YSLEER. The CDR3 DNA follows: TGCGCCAGCAGCCAAGAAGGGAATAGGTTGGCAACTAATGAAAAACTGTTTTTT. It is translated as CASSQEGNRLATNEKLFF.

The CDR3 bases are TGTGCCAGCTCACCTTCCGAGATGCATGGCTACACCTTC. This translates into CASSPSEMHGYTF. The rearrangement joins TRBV18 to TRBJ1-2; D remains unclear. The ends were cut back, 3 bases at V and 6 bases at J, with 11 bases in the middle. Germline V gene lookup returns CDR1 KGHSH and CDR2 LQKENI. The CDR3 totals 13 residues. The full variable domain, its missing parts supplied by reference TRBV18 and TRBJ1-2, is NAGVMQNPRHLVRRRGQEARLRCSPMKGHSHVYWYRQLPEEGLKFMVYLQKENIIDESGMPKERFSAEFPKEGPSILRIQQVVRGDSAAYFCASSPSEMHGYTFGSGTRLTVV.

V and J are TRBV29-1 and TRBJ1-1, with D perhaps TRBD1 (6 bases). This CDR3 region has 13 residues. V lost 3 bases and J lost 2, with 10 bases in between. Germline lookup yields CDR1 SQVTM and CDR2 ANQGSEA. DNA of the CDR3: TGCAGCGTTGATGGGGGCAGAAACACTGAAGCTTTCTTT. It is translated as CSVDGGRNTEAFF.

This clone turned up a few times. The chain combines TRBV29-1 with TRBJ2-7; 11 nucleotides match TRBD1. The V segment lost 0 bases and the J segment 6 bases; nucleotides outside the gene matches: 4. This CDR3 region has 14 residues. Germline CDR1 SQVTM, CDR2 ANQGSEA. The CDR3 loop is CSVEEVDRGREQYF. The CDR3 DNA is TGCAGCGTTGAAGAGGTGGACAGGGGGCGCGAGCAGTACTTC.